This TCR beta chain was sequenced in a study of radiotherapy plus CTLA-4 blockade in lung cancer. Notes on this clone: What it recognizes is unknown.

After removal of 6 bases from V and 6 bases from J, the junction contained 16 bases not matched to a gene. The germline gives CDR1 WSHSY, CDR2 SAAADI. This CDR3 region has 16 residues. Study observations and caveats: Some TCR clones had been derived from tumors. These clones expanded in peripheral blood after radiotherapy plus ipilimumab.

Profiling relied on immunoSEQ multiplex PCR, and the TCRdb table lists in-frame clones only, not all of them. The sample records approximately 85,000 clones, around four fifths being singletons. The receptor was isolated from a human donor with non-small cell lung cancer that progressed on radiotherapy plus ipilimumab. The chain links TRBV10-2 to TRBJ2-7, with 8 bases fitting TRBD2. The sequencing here drew on peripheral blood, taken from a patient treated with radiotherapy plus ipilimumab. The CDR3 sequence: CASSLAGTSFPREQYF. In nucleotides, the CDR3 is TGCGCCAGCAGCCTGGCCGGGACTAGTTTTCCCCGCGAGCAGTACTTC.